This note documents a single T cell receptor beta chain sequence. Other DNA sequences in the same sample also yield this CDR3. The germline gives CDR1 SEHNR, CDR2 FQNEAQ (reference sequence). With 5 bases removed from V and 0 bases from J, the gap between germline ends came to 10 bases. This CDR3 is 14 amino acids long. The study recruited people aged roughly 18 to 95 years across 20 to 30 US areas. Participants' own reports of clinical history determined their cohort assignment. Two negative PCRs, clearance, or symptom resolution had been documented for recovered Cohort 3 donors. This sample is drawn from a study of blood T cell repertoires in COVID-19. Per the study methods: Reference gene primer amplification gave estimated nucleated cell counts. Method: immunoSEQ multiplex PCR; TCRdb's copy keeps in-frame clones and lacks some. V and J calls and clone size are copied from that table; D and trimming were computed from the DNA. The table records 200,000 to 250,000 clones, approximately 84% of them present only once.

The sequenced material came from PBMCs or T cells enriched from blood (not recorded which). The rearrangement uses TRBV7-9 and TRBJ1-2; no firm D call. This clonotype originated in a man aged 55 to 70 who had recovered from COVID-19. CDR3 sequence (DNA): TGTGCCAGCAGCCCGGGAGCAGCTAACTATGGCTACACCTTC. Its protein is CASSPGAANYGYTF.